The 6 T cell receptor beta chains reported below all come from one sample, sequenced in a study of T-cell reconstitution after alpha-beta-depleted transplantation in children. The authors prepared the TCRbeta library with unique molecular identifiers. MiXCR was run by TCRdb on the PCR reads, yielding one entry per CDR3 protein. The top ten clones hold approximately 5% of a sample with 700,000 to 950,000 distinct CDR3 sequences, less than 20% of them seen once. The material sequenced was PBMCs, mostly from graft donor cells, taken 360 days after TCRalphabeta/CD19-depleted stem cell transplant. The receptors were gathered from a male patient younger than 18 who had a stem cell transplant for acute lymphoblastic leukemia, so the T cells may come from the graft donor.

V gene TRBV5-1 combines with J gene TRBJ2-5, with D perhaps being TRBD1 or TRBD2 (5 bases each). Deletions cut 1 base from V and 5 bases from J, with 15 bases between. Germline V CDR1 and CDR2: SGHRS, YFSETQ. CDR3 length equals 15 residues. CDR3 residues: CASSLSTGPGETQYF. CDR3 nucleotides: TGCGCCAGCAGCTTGTCAACGGGGCCTGGGGAGACCCAGTACTTC.

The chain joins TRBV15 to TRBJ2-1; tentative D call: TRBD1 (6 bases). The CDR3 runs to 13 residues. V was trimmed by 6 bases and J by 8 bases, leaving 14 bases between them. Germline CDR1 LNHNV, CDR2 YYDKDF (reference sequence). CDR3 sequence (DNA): TGTGCCACCAGTATCTGGGGACACGATGAGCAGTTCTTC. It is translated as CATSIWGHDEQFF.

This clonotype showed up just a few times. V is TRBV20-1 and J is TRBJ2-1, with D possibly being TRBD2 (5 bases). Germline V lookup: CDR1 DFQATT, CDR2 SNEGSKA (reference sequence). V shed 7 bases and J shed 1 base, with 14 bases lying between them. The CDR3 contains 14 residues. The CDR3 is CSVSRSGSYNEQFF. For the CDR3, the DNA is TGCAGTGTTTCTAGGAGCGGTTCCTACAATGAGCAGTTCTTC.

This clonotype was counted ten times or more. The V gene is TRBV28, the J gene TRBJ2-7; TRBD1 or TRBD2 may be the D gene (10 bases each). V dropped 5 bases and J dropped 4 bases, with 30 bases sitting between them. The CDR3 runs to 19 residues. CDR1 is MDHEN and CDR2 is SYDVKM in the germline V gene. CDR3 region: CASSHPGDRGLALGYEQYF. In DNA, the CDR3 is TGTGCCAGCAGTCACCCAGGGGACAGGGGACTAGCGTTGGGTTACGAGCAGTACTTC.

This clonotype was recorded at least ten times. CDR3 loop: CSVEPTGNTGELFF. For the CDR3, the DNA is TGCAGCGTTGAACCCACCGGGAACACCGGGGAGCTGTTTTTT. The genes are TRBV29-1 and TRBJ2-2; D uncertain. This CDR3 has 14 residues. The V end was cut by 2 bases, the J end by 1 base, with 8 bases between. The germline V gene has CDR1 SQVTM and CDR2 ANQGSEA.

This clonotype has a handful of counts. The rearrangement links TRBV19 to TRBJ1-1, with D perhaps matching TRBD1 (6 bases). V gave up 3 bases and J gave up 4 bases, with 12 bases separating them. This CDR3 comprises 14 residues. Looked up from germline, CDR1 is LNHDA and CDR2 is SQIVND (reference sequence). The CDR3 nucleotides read TGTGCCAGTAGTATTGTGGGGGGCCCCACTGAAGCTTTCTTT. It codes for CASSIVGGPTEAFF.